This is a list of T cell receptor beta chains from one sample in a study of shared T cell receptors in the human thymus. Measured with immunoSEQ multiplex PCR; TCRdb has only the in-frame clones, and not every one. The sample includes hundreds of thousands of clones, 80% to 90% seen only once; the top ten take about 0.0098%. This sample was shared with a second study, whose subject was human thymus T cells.

Sequences were obtained from thymocytes. The origin of the receptors is a girl under two years old with a congenital heart defect. The CDR3 runs from the conserved cysteine through the conserved F or W. Each record gives: CDR3 protein, CDR3 DNA, V gene, D gene, J gene, clone size. D genes are given only for firm matches. Clone sizes are given selectively: once, few, many, or a class where the clone is expanded.

CDR3 protein: CASSRGLLTDTQYF; CDR3 DNA: TGTGCCAGCAGCCGCGGACTATTAACAGATACGCAGTATTTT; V gene: TRBV11-2; D gene: .; J gene: TRBJ2-3; clone size: once
CDR3 protein: CASRRWGREGYGYTF; CDR3 DNA: TGTGCCAGCAGACGTTGGGGCAGGGAGGGCTATGGCTACACCTTC; V gene: TRBV5-4; D gene: .; J gene: TRBJ1-2; clone size: few
CDR3 protein: CASSFRDTKKLGEQYF; CDR3 DNA: TGTGCCAGCAGCTTCCGGGACACCAAGAAGCTGGGGGAGCAGTACTTC; V gene: TRBV11-2; D gene: .; J gene: TRBJ2-7; clone size: .
CDR3 protein: CASSHGLLSSYEQYF; CDR3 DNA: TGTGCCAGCAGCCACGGACTATTGAGCTCCTACGAGCAGTACTTC; V gene: TRBV13; D gene: .; J gene: TRBJ2-7; clone size: .
CDR3 protein: CASSQVRGRNQPQHF; CDR3 DNA: TGCGCCAGCAGCCAAGTAAGGGGTCGCAATCAGCCCCAGCATTTT; V gene: TRBV4-1; D gene: .; J gene: TRBJ1-5; clone size: .
CDR3 protein: CASSPRDRDGYTF; CDR3 DNA: TGTGCCAGCAGCCCGCGGGACAGGGATGGCTACACCTTC; V gene: TRBV7-2; D gene: TRBD1; J gene: TRBJ1-2; clone size: .
CDR3 protein: CASSDWLRRALQSEQYF; CDR3 DNA: TGTGCCAGCAGTGATTGGTTGAGGCGGGCCCTTCAGTCCGAGCAGTACTTC; V gene: TRBV6-1; D gene: .; J gene: TRBJ2-7; clone size: .
CDR3 protein: CASSSLSYRGGYTF; CDR3 DNA: TGTGCCAGCAGCTCATTGAGTTACAGGGGCGGCTACACCTTC; V gene: TRBV7-6; D gene: TRBD1; J gene: TRBJ1-2; clone size: .
CDR3 protein: CASGLPHPPRSANTGELFF; CDR3 DNA: TGTGCTAGTGGTTTGCCTCACCCCCCTAGAAGCGCGAACACCGGGGAGCTGTTTTTT; V gene: TRBV12-5; D gene: .; J gene: TRBJ2-2; clone size: few
CDR3 protein: CASSAGGQGAWGEQYF; CDR3 DNA: TGTGCCAGCAGCGCCGGGGGACAGGGGGCTTGGGGGGAGCAGTACTTC; V gene: TRBV7-7; D gene: TRBD1; J gene: TRBJ2-7; clone size: .